This TCR beta chain emerged from a study of Graves' ophthalmopathy and Graves' hyperthyroidism. Study-wide results and caveats: Thyroid clonotypes that were expanded above 0.001 frequency mostly also appeared in blood.

Exclusion applied to patients with other autoimmune diseases, uncontrolled infections, pregnancy or lactation. Concerning this clonotype itself: What it recognizes is unknown. Likely a read error: the CDR3 ends without its conserved phenylalanine or tryptophan. No DNA is shown, since the ends of the CDR3 on it are uncertain; the CDR3 is the one TCRdb lists.

Germline V CDR1 and CDR2: SQVTM, ANQGSEA. The CDR3 numbers 9 amino acids, ends counted. RNA served as the template for amplifying TCR beta CDR3 regions. First-round RT-PCR relied on HTBI primers, and a second-round multiplex PCR came next. TCRdb analysed the multiplex PCR reads with MiXCR anew, one entry per CDR3 protein. The sample has roughly 1.1 million distinct CDR3 sequences; roughly two fifths are singletons. V usage is TRBV29-1 and J usage is TRBJ1-4; the table names TRBD1, a call not compared with the DNA. The origin of this receptor is an adult man with Graves' hyperthyroidism. Sequenced material: peripheral blood or thyroid tissue (not recorded which). CDR3 in amino acids: CSVDRTGVY.